The 15 T cell receptor beta chains presented below share a single source sample, sequenced in a study of blood T cell repertoires in COVID-19. Data came from immunoSEQ multiplex PCR; TCRdb stores just in-frame clones and leaves some out. The sample records roughly 230,000 clones, more than 65% being singletons. The sample consisted of PBMCs or T cells enriched from blood (not recorded which). These TCRs come from a man between 50 and 59 years old who had recovered from COVID-19.

This clone was observed a few times. The rearrangement uses TRBV6-5 and TRBJ2-7, with D maybe TRBD1 (5 bases). V lost 10 bases, J lost 6 bases, and 16 bases lay in between. The germline V gene has CDR1 MNHEY and CDR2 SVGAGI. The CDR3 has 12 residues. DNA for the CDR3: TGTGCCACCGGGCAAGGGGTAGTCGAGCAGTACTTC. Translating it yields CATGQGVVEQYF.

The rearrangement joins TRBV5-8 to TRBJ2-1, with D unresolved. Germline V gene lookup returns CDR1 SGHTS and CDR2 YDEGEE. The CDR3 contains 12 residues. The V gene lost 3 bases and the J gene lost 4 bases, with 5 bases spanning the gap. The DNA for the CDR3 is TGTGCCAGCAGCTCGCAGTACAATGAGCAGTTCTTC. Translation: CASSSQYNEQFF.

The V call is TRBV5-1, the J call TRBJ1-6; perhaps TRBD1 as D (5 bases). The V end was cut by 1 base, the J end by 7 bases, with 18 bases between. CDR1 is SGHRS and CDR2 is YFSETQ in the germline V gene. The CDR3 has 17 amino acids. The CDR3 coding sequence is TGCGCCAGCAGCTTGACATTAACGGACACTGAGAATTCACCCCTCCACTTT. Protein sequence: CASSLTLTDTENSPLHF. The whole variable domain, remainder taken from reference TRBV5-1 and TRBJ1-6, is KAGVTQTPRYLIKTRGQQVTLSCSPISGHRSVSWYQQTPGQGLQFLFEYFSETQRNKGNFPGRFSGRQFSNSRSEMNVSTLELGDSALYLCASSLTLTDTENSPLHFGNGTRLTVT.

This clone was recorded only once. V and J are TRBV5-1 and TRBJ1-3; 9 bases are shared with TRBD1. Unmatched junction bases numbered 7, after V lost 0 bases and J lost 3 bases. This CDR3 has 17 residues. Germline assignment: CDR1 SGHRS and CDR2 YFSETQ. DNA of the CDR3: TGCGCCAGCAGCTTGGGGCCGGGACAGGGCGATGGAAACACCATATATTTT. This codes for CASSLGPGQGDGNTIYF.

The chain recombines TRBV7-8 with TRBJ1-6; TRBD1 is a possible D gene (5 bases). Per germline, CDR1 SGHVS and CDR2 FQNEAQ. The CDR3 has 15 amino acids. Trimming stripped 4 bases from V and 9 bases from J, with 16 bases between. The CDR3 DNA is TGTGCCAGCAGCTGGGGAGGGGACTTAGGTTCACCCCTCCACTTT. It encodes CASSWGGDLGSPLHF.

This clone occurred once. Different DNA sequences within this sample yield the same CDR3. This chain uses TRBV4-1 with TRBJ2-3, with a weak D call TRBD2 (6 bases). The CDR3 spans 15 residues. CDR1 MGHRA and CDR2 YSYEKL come from the germline V gene. V gave up 0 bases and J gave up 2 bases, with 9 bases separating them. In DNA form, the CDR3 reads TGCGCCAGCAGCCAAGAATGGGAGGACACAGATACGCAGTATTTT. This gives the protein CASSQEWEDTDTQYF.

The chain recombines TRBV14 with TRBJ2-1; TRBD2 aligns across 10 bases. The junction had 7 bases not matched to a gene; V was cut back by 5 bases and J by 9 bases. Germline lookup yields CDR1 SGHDN and CDR2 FVKESK. This CDR3 comprises 14 residues. In DNA form, the CDR3 reads TGTGCCAGCAGCAAAGTAGCGGGGGGCGGTGAGCAGTTCTTC. Encoded protein: CASSKVAGGGEQFF.

The V and J genes are TRBV19 and TRBJ1-4; D not resolved. Trimming cost V 5 bases and J 3 bases, with 16 bases left between them. This CDR3 has 16 amino acids. The germline gives CDR1 LNHDA, CDR2 SQIVND (reference sequence). The DNA for the CDR3 is TGTGCCAGTAGTTCCCGCTTACCCACAGCTAATGAAAAACTGTTTTTT. Protein: CASSSRLPTANEKLFF.

This chain links TRBV27 with TRBJ1-4; D ambiguous. This CDR3 has 15 amino acids. Germline loops: CDR1 MNHEY, CDR2 SMNVEV (reference sequence). V was clipped by 2 bases and J by 2 bases, with 9 bases between them. This CDR3 is CASSLSPGTNEKLFF. CDR3 DNA: TGTGCCAGCAGTTTAAGTCCGGGGACTAATGAAAAACTGTTTTTT.

With regard to this clone: Its ends do not fully match the called genes, so a read error is possible. This chain joins TRBV7-3 and TRBJ1-6; 8 positions agree with TRBD1. This CDR3 has 17 amino acids. CDR1 is SGHTA and CDR2 is FQGTGA in the germline V gene. In nucleotides, the CDR3 is TGTGTCAGCAGGTTCTCCGGGACAGGAGTTGTGAATTCACCCCTCCACTTT. It codes for CVSRFSGTGVVNSPLHF.

V and J are TRBV6-4 and TRBJ1-4; the D gene is possibly TRBD1 (6 bases). Germline V CDR1 and CDR2: MRHNA, SNTAGT. The CDR3 length is 15 residues. With 3 bases removed from V and 11 bases from J, the gap between germline ends came to 19 bases. The CDR3 here is CASSEGAGAGRKLFF. The DNA of the CDR3 is TGTGCCAGCAGTGAGGGGGCAGGAGCTGGGCGGAAACTGTTTTTT.

The chain combines TRBV7-6 with TRBJ1-1; 8 nucleotides agree with TRBD1. The CDR3 totals 15 residues. Germline V gene sequence: CDR1 SGHVS, CDR2 FNYEAQ. The V gene end was trimmed by 5 bases and the J gene end by 7 bases; junction bases not matched to a gene: 12. The CDR3: CASSPTDREGSEAFF. CDR3 DNA: TGTGCCAGCAGCCCCACGGACAGGGAGGGTAGTGAAGCTTTCTTT.

On this clone: Other DNA sequences within the sample encode an identical CDR3. The chain combines TRBV11-2 with TRBJ2-7; D remains ambiguous. CDR1 and CDR2 from the germline V gene are SGHAT and FQNNGV. The CDR3 has 12 residues. Trimming pared 4 bases from V and 3 bases from J, leaving 7 bases between. The DNA of the CDR3 is TGTGCCAGCAGCTCATCAGGCTACGAGCAGTACTTC. Translated, it gives CASSSSGYEQYF.

This clone was recorded only once. J is TRBJ2-1 and V is TRBV19; 13 bases align to TRBD2. The junction had 8 bases not matched to a gene; V was cut back by 5 bases and J by 7 bases. The CDR3 is 16 residues long. Germline V gene sequence: CDR1 LNHDA, CDR2 SQIVND (reference sequence). The DNA of the CDR3 is TGTGCCAGTAGTCCACGGACTAGCGGGAGAGGGAATGAGCAGTTCTTC. Amino acids: CASSPRTSGRGNEQFF. Based on the CDR3 plus reference TRBV19 and TRBJ2-1, the full variable domain is DGGITQSPKYLFRKEGQNVTLSCEQNLNHDAMYWYRQDPGQGLRLIYYSQIVNDFQKGDIAEGYSVSREKKESFPLTVTSAQKNPTAFYLCASSPRTSGRGNEQFFGPGTRLTVL.

V usage is TRBV2 and J usage is TRBJ2-2; 13 bases are a match to TRBD2. After removal of 4 bases from V and 4 bases from J, the junction contained 3 bases not matched to a gene. The CDR3 is made up of 16 amino acids. Germline V CDR1 and CDR2: SNHLY, FYNNEI. The chain's CDR3 is CASSVGLAGFTGELFF. CDR3 DNA: TGTGCCAGCAGTGTGGGACTAGCGGGGTTCACCGGGGAGCTGTTTTTT.